The next 27 T cell receptor beta chains were all read from a single sample in a study of blood T cell repertoires in COVID-19. Clones were read by immunoSEQ multiplex PCR, and TCRdb kept only the in-frame ones, dropping some. The data contain about 74,000 clones, around nine tenths of them singletons. Sequenced input: peripheral blood. These receptor sequences come from a man in his forties or fifties with acute or convalescent COVID-19.

The CDR3 is CAPNPCVGGPSTDTQYF. CDR3 DNA sequence: TGTGCTCCAAACCCTTGTGTGGGAGGGCCGAGCACAGATACGCAGTATTTT. V is TRBV5-3 and J is TRBJ2-3; 7 positions agree with TRBD2. TRBV5-3 has ORF status, its function being uncertain. This CDR3 contains 17 residues.

The rearrangement links TRBV15 to TRBJ2-2; 7 bases are a match to TRBD1. Looked up from germline, CDR1 is LNHNV and CDR2 is YYDKDF (reference sequence). The CDR3 loop spans 17 amino acids. With V trimmed by 0 bases and J by 0 bases, 4 bases remained unmatched. CDR3 DNA sequence: TGTGCCACCAGCAGAGACCACAGGGGTTCGAACACCGGGGAGCTGTTTTTT. Amino acids: CATSRDHRGSNTGELFF.

The chain carries TRBV4-1 and TRBJ1-6, with D hard to call. Per the germline V gene, CDR1 is MGHRA and CDR2 is YSYEKL. V lost 3 bases and J 7 bases, leaving 10 bases between the germline ends. This CDR3 has 14 amino acids. CDR3 residues: CASSHPGGNSPLHF. CDR3 coding DNA: TGCGCCAGCAGCCATCCCGGCGGAAATTCACCCCTCCACTTT.

V usage is TRBV18 and J usage is TRBJ2-2, with D unclear. CDR1 is KGHSH and CDR2 is LQKENI in the germline V gene. Trimming removed 3 bases from V and 6 bases from J, with 8 bases in between. The CDR3 is 13 amino acids. The CDR3 region is CASSPRRAGELFF. CDR3 nucleotides: TGTGCCAGCTCACCGCGTAGAGCCGGGGAGCTGTTTTTT.

The J gene is TRBJ2-3, the V gene TRBV5-8; D is possibly TRBD1 (6 bases). V was trimmed by 1 base and J by 0 bases, leaving 15 bases between them. CDR3 length: 17 amino acids. Germline lookup yields CDR1 SGHTS and CDR2 YDEGEE. DNA of the CDR3: TGTGCCAGCAGCTTGCCCTCACAGGGAAGAAGCACAGATACGCAGTATTTT. This codes for CASSLPSQGRSTDTQYF. Based on the CDR3 plus reference TRBV5-8 and TRBJ2-3, the full variable domain is EAGVTQSPTHLIKTRGQQATLRCSPISGHTSVYWYQQALGLGLQFLLWYDEGEERNRGNFPPRFSGRQFPNYSSELNVNALELEDSALYLCASSLPSQGRSTDTQYFGPGTRLTVL.

J is TRBJ1-6 and V is TRBV10-2; the match to TRBD1 covers 7 bases. J gave up 9 bases and V 5 bases, and 4 bases lay outside the gene matches. Germline V lookup: CDR1 WSHSY, CDR2 SAAADI. This CDR3 is built from 13 residues. CDR3 sequence (DNA): TGCGCCAGCAGTTTGACAGGGACTTCACCCCTCCACTTT. Translating it yields CASSLTGTSPLHF.

This chain joins TRBV18 and TRBJ2-1; D uncertain. The CDR3 loop spans 12 amino acids. V was shortened by 2 bases and J by 8 bases, with 7 bases between the two germline ends. Germline V CDR1 and CDR2: KGHSH, LQKENI. In nucleotides, the CDR3 is TGTGCCAGCTCACCAGCGTACGATGAGCAGTTCTTC. Translation: CASSPAYDEQFF.

The chain employs TRBV5-1 and TRBJ1-2, with 7 bases that match TRBD1. Trimming took 6 bases from V and 5 from J; bases not matched to a gene: 16. Germline CDR1 and CDR2: SGHRS and YFSETQ. The CDR3 is 16 residues long. CDR3 protein: CASTPGQTQAIYGYTF. CDR3 DNA sequence: TGCGCCAGCACGCCGGGACAGACACAAGCCATTTATGGCTACACCTTC.

This rearrangement joins TRBV19 to TRBJ1-4; D might be TRBD1 (6 bases). CDR1 and CDR2 (germline): LNHDA, SQIVND (reference sequence). The V end lost 10 bases, the J end lost 3 bases, and 15 bases lay between the germline ends. This CDR3 contains 14 residues. The CDR3 DNA follows: TGTGCCACCGCCGGGGGGCGACCTAATGAAAAACTGTTTTTT. It is translated as CATAGGRPNEKLFF.

The chain combines TRBV28 with TRBJ2-7, with 12 bases lining up with TRBD2. The trim removed 6 bases at V and 6 bases at J, leaving 6 bases unmatched. CDR1 MDHEN and CDR2 SYDVKM come from the germline V gene. The CDR3 covers 14 residues. The CDR3 bases are TGTGCCAGCAGCATACTAGCGGGAGGAGGCGAGCAGTACTTC. Translated, it gives CASSILAGGGEQYF.

The rearrangement uses TRBV30 and TRBJ2-1, with 11 bases identical to TRBD2. Germline trimming cut 3 bases from V and 0 bases from J; bases unmatched to any gene: 4. The length of the CDR3 is 16 residues. Germline V gene lookup returns CDR1 GTSNPN and CDR2 SVGIG (reference sequence). The chain's CDR3 is CAWRTSGAPSYNEQFF. In DNA, the CDR3 is TGTGCCTGGAGGACTAGCGGGGCCCCCTCCTACAATGAGCAGTTCTTC. Full variable domain (remainder filled in from reference TRBV30 and TRBJ2-1): SQTIHQWPATLVQPVGSPLSLECTVEGTSNPNLYWYRQAAGRGLQLLFYSVGIGQISSEVPQNLSASRPQDRQFILSSKKLLLSDSGFYLCAWRTSGAPSYNEQFFGPGTRLTVL.

The V gene is TRBV2, the J gene TRBJ2-1; 16 bases fit TRBD2. Trimming cost V 6 bases and J 7 bases; bases outside gene matches: 3. The germline gives CDR1 SNHLY, CDR2 FYNNEI. This CDR3 is built from 15 residues. CDR3 sequence: CASRGTSGRVNEQFF. Written as DNA, the CDR3 is TGTGCCAGCAGAGGGACTAGCGGGAGGGTTAATGAGCAGTTCTTC. Based on the CDR3 plus reference TRBV2 and TRBJ2-1, the full variable domain is EPEVTQTPSHQVTQMGQEVILRCVPISNHLYFYWYRQILGQKVEFLVSFYNNEISEKSEIFDDQFSVERPDGSNFTLKIRSTKLEDSAMYFCASRGTSGRVNEQFFGPGTRLTVL.

V is TRBV5-1 and J is TRBJ1-1; 9 bases agree with TRBD1. CDR3 length: 14 residues. Germline V lookup: CDR1 SGHRS, CDR2 YFSETQ. CDR3 nucleotides: TGCGTCCCGCCAGGAGGACAGGGGAAAACTGAAGCTTTCTTT. This encodes CVPPGGQGKTEAFF.

The chain recombines TRBV7-8 with TRBJ1-4; TRBD1 matches at 9 bases. V was pared by 1 base and J by 8 bases, with 5 bases of the junction left unmatched. The germline V gene has CDR1 SGHVS and CDR2 FQNEAQ. The CDR3 is made up of 15 amino acids. The CDR3 DNA follows: TGTGCCAGCAGCTTAGGGGGGACAGGGAGGGAAAAACTGTTTTTT. It encodes CASSLGGTGREKLFF.

V usage is TRBV18 and J usage is TRBJ1-1, with 7 bases fitting TRBD1. The V segment lost 1 base and the J segment 2 bases; nucleotides outside the gene matches: 4. The CDR3 spans 15 residues. Germline V lookup: CDR1 KGHSH, CDR2 LQKENI. The CDR3 is CASSPRTGGNTEAFF. The CDR3 coding sequence is TGTGCCAGCTCACCACGGACAGGTGGCAACACTGAAGCTTTCTTT.

V gene TRBV7-3 combines with J gene TRBJ2-7, with TRBD1 matching 7 bases. Germline V gives CDR1 SGHTA, CDR2 FQGTGA. V trimming: 5 bases; J trimming: 3 bases; junction bases outside the gene matches: 10. This CDR3 is built from 15 residues. The CDR3 protein is CASSPIQGNFYEQYF. The CDR3 coding sequence is TGTGCCAGCAGCCCGATACAGGGGAACTTCTACGAGCAGTACTTC.

This chain connects TRBV12-3 or TRBV12-4 to TRBJ1-1; D remains unclear. CDR3 size: 13 residues. Between the trimmed V and J ends, which lost 2 bases and 1 base, there was a span of 5 bases. The CDR3 sequence is CASSLLQNTEAFF. The CDR3 nucleotides are TGTGCCAGCAGTTTATTACAGAACACTGAAGCTTTCTTT.

The chain carries TRBV11-2 and TRBJ1-1; TRBD1 agrees at 7 bases. This CDR3 is built from 16 residues. J was trimmed by 6 bases and V by 5 bases; bases with no gene match: 15. Germline CDR1 and CDR2: SGHAT and FQNNGV. The CDR3 bases are TGTGCCAGCAGCCCACTAGACAGGGTAAGGGGCGCTGAAGCTTTCTTT. Translation: CASSPLDRVRGAEAFF.

As DNA, the CDR3 is TGTGCCAGCAGTTTATCTGGGACAGGGCAAAGGTACGAGCAGTACTTC. Amino acids: CASSLSGTGQRYEQYF. This chain connects TRBV27 to TRBJ2-7; 9 nucleotides agree with TRBD1. Germline assignment: CDR1 MNHEY and CDR2 SMNVEV (reference sequence). This CDR3 is built from 16 residues. Trimming at V came to 0 bases and at J to 4 bases, leaving 7 bases not matched to a gene.

V usage is TRBV11-2 and J usage is TRBJ1-5; maybe TRBD1 (6 bases). CDR3 length equals 15 residues. Deletions cut 5 bases from V and 2 bases from J, with 13 bases between. CDR1 is SGHAT, CDR2 FQNNGV, per germline. This CDR3 reads CASSPEGGGNQPQHF. Written as DNA, the CDR3 is TGTGCCAGCAGCCCAGAGGGGGGGGGCAATCAGCCCCAGCATTTT. The full variable domain, with the rest looked up from reference TRBV11-2 and TRBJ1-5, is EAGVAQSPRYKIIEKRQSVAFWCNPISGHATLYWYQQILGQGPKLLIQFQNNGVVDDSQLPKDRFSAERLKGVDSTLKIQPAKLEDSAVYLCASSPEGGGNQPQHFGDGTRLSIL.

The V call is TRBV11-2, the J call TRBJ1-4; 8 bases line up with TRBD1. The CDR3 runs to 15 residues. CDR1 SGHAT and CDR2 FQNNGV come from the germline V gene. With 0 bases clipped from V and 6 bases from J, the junction kept 3 bases outside the gene matches. This chain's CDR3 is CASSLDRGPHEKLFF. CDR3 in DNA: TGTGCCAGCAGCTTAGACAGGGGGCCCCATGAAAAACTGTTTTTT.

The chain recombines TRBV19 with TRBJ2-1; TRBD1 aligns across 9 bases. Germline lookup yields CDR1 LNHDA and CDR2 SQIVND (reference sequence). The J segment lost 10 bases and the V segment lost 0 bases, leaving 4 bases of the junction unmatched. CDR3 length: 14 amino acids. The CDR3 DNA reads TGTGCCAGTAGTATAGACAGAGGGACAGGGGAGCAGTTCTTC. It translates to CASSIDRGTGEQFF. Using reference TRBV19 and TRBJ2-1 for the parts outside the CDR3, the full variable domain is DGGITQSPKYLFRKEGQNVTLSCEQNLNHDAMYWYRQDPGQGLRLIYYSQIVNDFQKGDIAEGYSVSREKKESFPLTVTSAQKNPTAFYLCASSIDRGTGEQFFGPGTRLTVL.

This chain links TRBV5-1 with TRBJ1-1, with TRBD1 matching 8 bases. Germline CDR1 and CDR2: SGHRS and YFSETQ. The ends lost 4 bases at V and 4 bases at J; junction bases unmatched: 6. The CDR3 has 14 amino acids. This CDR3 is CASSIGQGGTEAFF. CDR3 bases: TGCGCCAGCAGCATCGGACAGGGTGGCACTGAAGCTTTCTTT.

The chain has TRBV7-2 and TRBJ2-4; tentatively, D is TRBD1 (6 bases). The CDR3 covers 14 residues. Per the germline V gene, CDR1 is SGHTA and CDR2 is FQGNSA. Between the trimmed V and J ends, which lost 3 bases and 8 bases, there was a span of 14 bases. For the CDR3, the DNA is TGTGCCAGCAGCTTTCTGGGGGCCAGGGACATTCAGTACTTC. It yields the protein CASSFLGARDIQYF.

This rearrangement joins TRBV4-3 to TRBJ2-1; D call uncertain. V was trimmed by 0 bases and J by 3 bases, leaving 15 bases between them. CDR3 size: 17 residues. The V gene's germline CDR1 is LGHNA and CDR2 YSLEER. The CDR3 bases are TGCGCCAGCAGCCAAGATCACGGGTCCCTACACTACAATGAGCAGTTCTTC. It codes for CASSQDHGSLHYNEQFF.

The V call is TRBV10-1, the J call TRBJ2-1; no clear D. Germline loops: CDR1 WNHNN, CDR2 SYGVQD (reference sequence). V shed 5 bases and J shed 12 bases, with 11 bases lying between them. The CDR3 loop spans 11 amino acids. The CDR3 reads CASSYSSGQFF. CDR3 DNA sequence: TGCGCCAGCAGTTACTCTAGTGGGCAGTTCTTC.

The chain joins TRBV27 to TRBJ2-7; D is possibly TRBD1 (5 bases). CDR1 is MNHEY, CDR2 SMNVEV, per germline (reference sequence). V lost 3 bases to trimming and J lost 4 bases, with 13 bases between them. The CDR3 runs 14 residues. CDR3 nucleotides: TGTGCCAGCAGTTTCGACAGAAAGGTTTACGAGCAGTACTTC. It codes for CASSFDRKVYEQYF.